This TCR beta chain was identified during a study of beta chain features in type 1 diabetes. Study conclusions and caveats: The influence of HLA type on TCRB rearrangement stayed undetermined. In the patient group, naive, central memory and Treg TCRB repertoires seemed more alike than in the healthy donor group. The VDJ junctions of type 1 diabetes patients carried fewer insertions and more deletions.

Sorted populations were all over 95% pure. Isolated RNA was reverse transcribed in full, so expressed TCRB transcripts were sequenced. Produced via immunoSEQ multiplex PCR; TCRdb's table is partial and in-frame only. The sample shows some 500,000 clones, about an eighth of them seen only once. CDR1 MNHNY and CDR2 SVGAGI come from the germline V gene (reference sequence). Trimming cost V 2 bases and J 5 bases; bases outside gene matches: 7. This CDR3 has 16 amino acids. Comment on this clone: The target antigen is unknown.

Specimen: naive CD4+ T cells from blood. The chain is built from TRBV6-6 and TRBJ2-1; 9 bases are shared with TRBD1. This TCR came from a woman aged 18-30 years in good health. The CDR3 loop reads CASSYLGGQGNNEQFF. The CDR3 nucleotides read TGTGCCAGCAGTTACCTCGGGGGACAGGGAAACAATGAGCAGTTCTTC.